The 10 T cell receptor beta chains given below trace back to one sample, sequenced in a study of T cell changes during pregnancy in multiple sclerosis. Clones were read by immunoSEQ multiplex PCR, and TCRdb kept only the in-frame ones, dropping some. The data hold 100,000 or so clones, with around nine tenths observed a single time. The input for sequencing was peripheral blood, taken in the second trimester of pregnancy. The receptors here all came from a female donor with multiple sclerosis, enrolled in a pregnancy study.

V usage is TRBV28 and J usage is TRBJ2-4, with D possibly matching TRBD2 (6 bases). V was shortened by 8 bases and J by 6 bases, with 17 bases between the two germline ends. The length of the CDR3 is 14 residues. The germline gives CDR1 MDHEN, CDR2 SYDVKM. In DNA form, the CDR3 reads TGTGCCAGCTCGGGTGGGGGACTCGGAAACATTCAGTACTTC. Translated, it gives CASSGGGLGNIQYF.

The J gene is TRBJ2-1, the V gene TRBV19, with D possibly being TRBD2 (6 bases). Trimming stripped 6 bases from V and 7 bases from J, with 10 bases between. This CDR3 comprises 12 residues. Germline V CDR1 and CDR2: LNHDA, SQIVND (reference sequence). The CDR3 DNA reads TGTGCCAGTAGGAACGGGGGAAATGAGCAGTTCTTC. Translating it yields CASRNGGNEQFF.

The J gene is TRBJ2-2, the V gene TRBV7-9; D is undetermined. The CDR3 is 15 amino acids. In germline, CDR1 is SEHNR, CDR2 FQNEAQ (reference sequence). V was shortened by 2 bases and J by 2 bases, with 9 bases between the two germline ends. The DNA of the CDR3 is TGTGCCAGCAGCTTAACTCCGCGAAACACCGGGGAGCTGTTTTTT. This codes for CASSLTPRNTGELFF. The whole variable domain, remainder taken from reference TRBV7-9 and TRBJ2-2, is DTGVSQNPRHKITKRGQNVTFRCDPISEHNRLYWYRQTLGQGPEFLTYFQNEAQLEKSRLLSDRFSAERPKGSFSTLEIQRTEQGDSAMYLCASSLTPRNTGELFFGEGSRLTVL.

This chain connects TRBV5-8 to TRBJ1-2; 10 positions match TRBD1. The V gene's germline CDR1 is SGHTS and CDR2 YDEGEE. J lost 0 bases, V lost 5 bases, and 7 bases had no gene match. This CDR3 contains 16 residues. This CDR3 is CASSPSGTGANYGYTF. DNA for the CDR3: TGTGCCAGCAGTCCTTCCGGGACAGGGGCTAACTATGGCTACACCTTC. Combining the CDR3 with reference TRBV5-8 and TRBJ1-2 gives the whole variable domain EAGVTQSPTHLIKTRGQQATLRCSPISGHTSVYWYQQALGLGLQFLLWYDEGEERNRGNFPPRFSGRQFPNYSSELNVNALELEDSALYLCASSPSGTGANYGYTFGSGTRLTVV.

The chain combines TRBV5-5 with TRBJ2-2, with D perhaps matching TRBD1 (6 bases). CDR1 and CDR2 from the germline V gene are SGHKS and YYEKEE (reference sequence). The germline V and J ends were trimmed by 1 base and 7 bases, with 11 bases remaining between them. The CDR3 is 14 amino acids. The CDR3 DNA follows: TGTGCCAGCAGCTTGACAGGGTCGGGCGGGGAGCTGTTTTTT. As protein: CASSLTGSGGELFF.

This clone was recorded a few times. The J gene is TRBJ1-1, the V gene TRBV29-1, with D possibly matching TRBD1 (5 bases). Per germline, CDR1 SQVTM and CDR2 ANQGSEA. Trimming stripped 4 bases from V and 0 bases from J, with 9 bases between. The CDR3 sequence is 13 residues long. CDR3 loop: CSVVRQLNTEAFF. The CDR3 DNA sequence: TGCAGCGTTGTACGACAGCTGAACACTGAAGCTTTCTTT.

The chain recombines TRBV5-1 with TRBJ1-2, with 8 positions matching TRBD1. The CDR3 extends over 14 amino acids. The germline gives CDR1 SGHRS, CDR2 YFSETQ. V shed 5 bases, J shed 4 bases, and the junction held 7 bases outside the gene matches. The CDR3 here is CASRTGTGGYGYTF. The CDR3 coding sequence is TGCGCCAGCAGAACCGGGACAGGAGGCTATGGCTACACCTTC.

The chain joins TRBV10-3 to TRBJ2-1, with TRBD2 identical over 9 bases. Trimming cost V 0 bases and J 2 bases; bases outside gene matches: 5. This CDR3 region has 17 residues. Germline V lookup: CDR1 ENHRY, CDR2 SYGVKD. In DNA, the CDR3 is TGTGCCATCAGTGAGTCGGGAGCGGGAGGACCCTACAATGAGCAGTTCTTC. It codes for CAISESGAGGPYNEQFF.

The chain joins TRBV6-5 to TRBJ2-5; tentative D call: TRBD2 (5 bases). The germline V gene has CDR1 MNHEY and CDR2 SVGAGI. Trimming pared 2 bases from V and 4 bases from J, leaving 11 bases between. The CDR3 is 14 amino acids. CDR3 DNA: TGTGCCAGCAGTTACACCACTAGATCAGAGACCCAGTACTTC. It yields the protein CASSYTTRSETQYF.

The chain joins TRBV19 to TRBJ2-7, with TRBD2 identical over 7 bases. With 4 bases clipped from V and 2 bases from J, the junction kept 5 bases outside the gene matches. CDR3 size: 14 residues. From germline, CDR1 is LNHDA and CDR2 SQIVND (reference sequence). For the CDR3, the DNA is TGTGCCAGTAGTACGGCGGGGGACGCCTACGAGCAGTACTTC. This encodes CASSTAGDAYEQYF.